This T cell receptor beta chain was identified during a study of human T cells and chemical hapten exposure. Study conclusions and caveats: Counts of expanded TCRs at PT1 were positively correlated with patch test score.

Time point noted: pre-sensitization, week 0. As to treatment: therapeutic diphenylcyclopropenone sensitization with weekly scalp DPC. This clonotype was observed many times. Its antigen remains unidentified. A single record per CDR3 protein comes from TCRdb applying MiXCR to the RACE reads. The data contain roughly 260,000 distinct CDR3 sequences, 7.5% to 9% of them singletons. Per the germline V gene, CDR1 is KGHSH and CDR2 is LQKENI. V dropped 4 bases and J dropped 7; count of bases not matched to a gene: 1. The CDR3 runs to 11 residues. Material: whole blood, obtained in connection with sensitization to the hapten diphenylcyclopropenone (DPC). The rearrangement links TRBV18 to TRBJ2-7, with TRBD1 identical over 7 bases. This TCR was sampled from a woman aged 40-49 years with alopecia areata. Some clones in this sample may be carry-over from other donors' samples. The CDR3 DNA follows: TGTGCCAGCTCACAGACAGGGGAGCAGTACTTC. Its translation is CASSQTGEQYF.